The 27 T cell receptor beta chains below were found in one sample sequenced in a study of technical replicates of blood from a handful of donors (dated by TCRdb to the late 2010s). The library came from the immunoSEQ multiplex PCR assay. In its TCRdb copy, this immuneACCESS table keeps in-frame sequences only and misses some clones. Where compared with another copy, unresolved V genes explain less than half of these, and the others have no known cause. This sample is represented by more than 65,000 clones; approximately 96% of them were singletons. The ten largest clonotypes hold roughly 0.3% of the sample. The source material was T cells isolated from PBMCs. These receptors all come from a human donor in good health.

This chain connects TRBV7-7 to TRBJ2-3; D gene uncertain. This CDR3 spans 13 amino acids. V was shortened by 1 base and J by 2 bases, with 4 bases between the two germline ends. Germline-derived CDR1 and CDR2 are SSHAT and FNYEAQ (reference sequence). CDR3 DNA sequence: TGTGCCAGCAGCTTAGACTCCACAGATACGCAGTATTTT. The encoded protein is CASSLDSTDTQYF.

This sequence joins TRBV29-1 and TRBJ2-5, with 9 bases lining up with TRBD2. Germline CDR1 is SQVTM and CDR2 is ANQGSEA. The CDR3 runs 15 residues. V shed 5 bases and J 1 base; nucleotides not matched to a gene: 8. The CDR3, as DNA: TGCAGCGTTTCTAGCGGGAATGGGGGCCAAGAGACCCAGTACTTC. Protein product: CSVSSGNGGQETQYF.

The rearrangement joins TRBV7-9 to TRBJ1-4; 9 positions match TRBD1. The CDR3 is made up of 16 amino acids. Germline V lookup: CDR1 SEHNR, CDR2 FQNEAQ (reference sequence). Trimming cost V 4 bases and J 3 bases; bases outside gene matches: 6. CDR3 DNA: TGTGCCAGCAGCTCTGGGTGGGACAGGGCTAATGAAAAACTGTTTTTT. This codes for CASSSGWDRANEKLFF.

J is TRBJ2-3 and V is TRBV11-2, with 8 bases identical to TRBD2. Germline lookup yields CDR1 SGHAT and CDR2 FQNNGV. The CDR3 runs 15 residues. V dropped 5 bases and J dropped 2; count of bases not matched to a gene: 6. The CDR3 loop is CASSASGYPTDTQYF. The CDR3 region has the DNA TGTGCCAGCAGCGCTAGCGGGTACCCCACAGATACGCAGTATTTT.

The chain joins TRBV7-2 to TRBJ1-2, with 8 bases lining up with TRBD1. Per the germline V gene, CDR1 is SGHTA and CDR2 is FQGNSA. The CDR3 extends over 14 amino acids. J gave up 8 bases and V 5 bases, and 10 bases lay outside the gene matches. The CDR3 region has the DNA TGTGCCAGCAGCCCGAACCCCCAGGGGGCGGGCTACACCTTC. Protein product: CASSPNPQGAGYTF. Full variable domain (rest looked up from reference TRBV7-2 and TRBJ1-2): GAGVSQSPSNKVTEKGKDVELRCDPISGHTALYWYRQSLGQGLEFLIYFQGNSAPDKSGLPSDRFSAERTGGSVSTLTIQRTQQEDSAVYLCASSPNPQGAGYTFGSGTRLTVV.

V usage is TRBV5-6 and J usage is TRBJ1-2; possibly TRBD1 for D (6 bases). V was trimmed by 0 bases and J by 3 bases, leaving 9 bases between them. Germline V gives CDR1 SGHDT, CDR2 YYEEEE. The CDR3 is made up of 14 amino acids. CDR3: CASSLDRAYYGYTF. The CDR3 nucleotides read TGTGCCAGCAGCTTGGACAGGGCCTACTATGGCTACACCTTC.

The chain is built from TRBV28 and TRBJ2-3; 7 bases fit TRBD1. The CDR3 has 11 residues. Trimming at V came to 8 bases and at J to 8 bases, leaving 4 bases not matched to a gene. Looked up from germline, CDR1 is MDHEN and CDR2 is SYDVKM. Here the CDR3 reads CASWDSGTQYF. As DNA, the CDR3 is TGTGCCAGCTGGGACAGTGGTACGCAGTATTTT.

In DNA, the CDR3 is TGTGCCAGCAGCCGAATTTCGACAGCATACAATGAGCAGTTCTTC. Its protein product is CASSRISTAYNEQFF. The chain links TRBV7-3 to TRBJ2-1, with D possibly TRBD1 on 5 matching bases. The germline CDR1 and CDR2 sequences are SGHTA and FQGTGA. This CDR3 region has 15 residues. Trimming cost V 5 bases and J 4 bases, with 15 bases left between them.

The gene calls are TRBV7-9 and TRBJ2-7, with 10 bases that match TRBD2. The trim removed 5 bases at V and 3 bases at J, leaving 7 bases unmatched. From germline, CDR1 is SEHNR and CDR2 FQNEAQ (reference sequence). The CDR3 is made up of 15 amino acids. CDR3 in amino acids: CASSPTSGKYYEQYF. CDR3 nucleotide sequence: TGTGCCAGCAGCCCCACTAGCGGGAAATACTACGAGCAGTACTTC.

This clone appeared once. The chain couples TRBV11-3 to TRBJ2-1; maybe TRBD2 (5 bases). CDR3 length: 15 amino acids. Deletions cut 0 bases from V and 8 bases from J, with 14 bases between. The V gene's germline CDR1 is SGHNT and CDR2 YENEEA. CDR3: CASSLERESLDEQFF. The CDR3 DNA follows: TGTGCCAGCAGCTTAGAGAGGGAGTCCCTGGATGAGCAGTTCTTC. The entire variable domain, with the rest obtained from reference TRBV11-3 and TRBJ2-1, is as follows: EAGVVQSPRYKIIEKKQPVAFWCNPISGHNTLYWYLQNLGQGPELLIRYENEEAVDDSQLPKDRFSAERLKGVDSTLKIQPAELGDSAVYLCASSLERESLDEQFFGPGTRLTVL.

The chain carries TRBV30 and TRBJ1-4, with D possibly matching TRBD1 (6 bases). Germline V gene sequence: CDR1 GTSNPN, CDR2 SVGIG (reference sequence). The V end lost 3 bases, the J end lost 4 bases, and 9 bases lay between the germline ends. This CDR3 has 13 residues. The CDR3, as DNA: TGTGCCTGGAGAAGACAGGTTAATGAAAAACTGTTTTTT. It is translated as CAWRRQVNEKLFF.

J is TRBJ1-4 and V is TRBV14; 8 positions match TRBD1. Germline assignment: CDR1 SGHDN and CDR2 FVKESK. Losses at the gene ends were 3 bases for V and 4 bases for J; bases not matched to a gene: 10. This CDR3 has 17 amino acids. CDR3 bases: TGTGCCAGCAGCCAGACAGGGGCCGCTGGCCTTAATGAAAAACTGTTTTTT. This sequence encodes CASSQTGAAGLNEKLFF.

This chain connects TRBV7-8 to TRBJ1-3, with TRBD1 as a possible D gene (5 bases). The CDR3 sequence is 16 residues long. Trimming took 1 base from V and 0 from J, leaving 10 bases between them. Germline CDR1 SGHVS, CDR2 FQNEAQ. CDR3 amino acids: CASSLVGGSSGNTIYF. CDR3 nucleotides: TGTGCCAGCAGCTTAGTGGGGGGGAGCTCTGGAAACACCATATATTTT.

The rearrangement links TRBV6-5 to TRBJ2-1; 11 nucleotides align to TRBD2. CDR3 size: 15 residues. CDR1 and CDR2 (germline): MNHEY, SVGAGI. V lost 6 bases, J lost 9 bases, and 10 bases stayed unmatched. CDR3 in DNA: TGTGCCAGCAGATTTAGCGGGAGGGCCCGGGGTGAGCAGTTCTTC. Translated, it gives CASRFSGRARGEQFF.

The rearrangement links TRBV28 to TRBJ1-5; no firm D call. The germline V gene encodes CDR1 MDHEN and CDR2 SYDVKM. V was shortened by 6 bases and J by 0 bases, with 12 bases between the two germline ends. The CDR3 is made up of 15 amino acids. The CDR3, as DNA: TGTGCCAGCAGCTTAGACAAGAATAGCAATCAGCCCCAGCATTTT. It translates to CASSLDKNSNQPQHF.

The rearrangement links TRBV19 to TRBJ2-7; 10 nucleotides match TRBD1. The ends lost 3 bases at V and 2 bases at J; junction bases unmatched: 4. There are 15 residues in the CDR3. Looked up from germline, CDR1 is LNHDA and CDR2 is SQIVND (reference sequence). Here the CDR3 reads CASSIPGTGAYEQYF. In DNA, the CDR3 is TGTGCCAGTAGTATCCCCGGGACAGGGGCCTACGAGCAGTACTTC.

The chain links TRBV7-2 to TRBJ2-3; no reliable D call. CDR3 length equals 14 residues. The germline CDR1 and CDR2 sequences are SGHTA and FQGNSA. V lost 7 bases and J lost 0, with 11 bases in between. Here the CDR3 reads CASTELSSTDTQYF. The CDR3, as DNA: TGTGCCAGCACCGAGCTATCTAGCACAGATACGCAGTATTTT.

This clone was picked up one time. V and J are TRBV5-1 and TRBJ2-1; 9 bases agree with TRBD2. The V and J ends lost 7 bases and 7 bases, in that order; junction bases with no gene match: 12. The CDR3 totals 15 residues. Germline loops: CDR1 SGHRS, CDR2 YFSETQ. The DNA of the CDR3 is TGCGCCAGCTCCCGGGGGGCTAGCGGGGTAAATGAGCAGTTCTTC. Encoded protein: CASSRGASGVNEQFF.

The chain is built from TRBV6-5 and TRBJ1-2; a possible D gene is TRBD1 (5 bases). Germline values: CDR1 MNHEY, CDR2 SVGAGI. V shed 3 bases and J shed 4 bases, with 12 bases lying between them. The CDR3 runs 14 residues. The CDR3 DNA reads TGTGCCAGCAGTTATTCCGGGGGAAGCTATGGCTACACCTTC. Protein sequence: CASSYSGGSYGYTF.

This clone was counted a few times. The chain has TRBV20-1 and TRBJ1-2; D is possibly TRBD1 (5 bases). CDR3 size: 11 residues. Trimming stripped 4 bases from V and 6 bases from J, with 9 bases between. The germline CDR1 and CDR2 sequences are DFQATT and SNEGSKA (reference sequence). CDR3 loop: CSATGVDGYTF. CDR3 DNA sequence: TGCAGTGCTACGGGGGTAGATGGCTACACCTTC.

The gene calls are TRBV9 and TRBJ2-2, with D tentatively TRBD1 (5 bases). The germline V gene encodes CDR1 SGDLS and CDR2 YYNGEE. The CDR3 spans 14 residues. V was shortened by 1 base and J by 6 bases, with 10 bases between the two germline ends. CDR3 in DNA: TGTGCCAGCAGCGTAATAACAGGATCCGGGGAGCTGTTTTTT. As protein: CASSVITGSGELFF. Together with reference TRBV9 and TRBJ2-2, the CDR3 gives the full variable domain: DSGVTQTPKHLITATGQRVTLRCSPRSGDLSVYWYQQSLDQGLQFLIQYYNGEERAKGNILERFSAQQFPDLHSELNLSSLELGDSALYFCASSVITGSGELFFGEGSRLTVL.

The genes are TRBV6-5 and TRBJ2-5; tentative D call: TRBD2 (6 bases). V lost 6 bases and J 5 bases, leaving 16 bases between the germline ends. The CDR3 runs to 14 residues. Germline CDR1 MNHEY, CDR2 SVGAGI. CDR3 in DNA: TGTGCCAGCAGCAACCCCGGGACTGGGGAGACCCAGTACTTC. The encoded protein is CASSNPGTGETQYF.

The chain links TRBV6-5 to TRBJ2-7, with a tentative D call TRBD1 (7 bases). The V and J ends lost 0 bases and 3 bases respectively, with 12 bases between them. CDR1 and CDR2 from the germline V gene are MNHEY and SVGAGI. This CDR3 region has 15 residues. The CDR3 DNA reads TGTGCCAGCAGTTACTCGCCAGGGGGGAACTACGAGCAGTACTTC. Its translation: CASSYSPGGNYEQYF.

The genes are TRBV7-6 and TRBJ2-2; 7 bases are a match to TRBD2. The CDR3 loop spans 16 amino acids. Unmatched junction bases numbered 10, after V lost 4 bases and J lost 5 bases. Germline-derived CDR1 and CDR2 are SGHVS and FNYEAQ. CDR3 loop: CASSSSSGAGTGELFF. CDR3 bases: TGTGCCAGCAGCTCCTCCAGCGGGGCTGGGACCGGGGAGCTGTTTTTT.

The chain combines TRBV4-3 with TRBJ2-5, with a weak D call TRBD1 (5 bases). V was clipped by 4 bases and J by 2 bases, with 14 bases between them. CDR1 and CDR2 from the germline V gene are LGHNA and YSLEER. The CDR3 loop spans 15 amino acids. The CDR3 DNA sequence: TGCGCCAGCAGCCTCCTCGACAGCCCGCAAGAGACCCAGTACTTC. Its protein is CASSLLDSPQETQYF.

The chain employs TRBV6-4 and TRBJ1-2; 7 bases are a match to TRBD1. Germline loops: CDR1 MRHNA, CDR2 SNTAGT. The CDR3 is made up of 14 amino acids. Trimming at V came to 3 bases and at J to 2 bases, leaving 3 bases not matched to a gene. The CDR3 sequence: CASSETRGNYGYTF. CDR3 nucleotides: TGTGCCAGCAGTGAAACCAGGGGGAACTATGGCTACACCTTC.

This clone was detected once. This chain uses TRBV29-1 with TRBJ2-1, with D uncertain. Germline V gives CDR1 SQVTM, CDR2 ANQGSEA. This CDR3 region has 10 residues. Trimming left V 6 bases short and J 8 bases short, with 8 bases between. CDR3 coding DNA: TGCAGCGTCTCAAACTATGAGCAGTTCTTC. Its translation is CSVSNYEQFF.